A selection of T cell receptor beta chains follows, all from one sample in a study of blood T cell repertoires in COVID-19. The data were produced by immunoSEQ multiplex PCR, yet TCRdb's version contains in-frame clones alone and is incomplete. The table records 200,000 to 250,000 clones, approximately 87% of them present only once. Sequenced input: peripheral blood. These receptors were collected from a man aged 60 to 75 who had recovered from COVID-19. The CDR3 runs from the conserved cysteine through the conserved F or W. The order of the fields is clone size, D gene, J gene, V gene, CDR3 protein, CDR3 DNA. The D gene is left open where the match is weak. The size field is filled for only some rows; it gives once, few, many or a size class.

size: NA
D: NA
J: TRBJ2-2
V: TRBV18
CDR3: CASSPWPRTELNTGELFF
DNA: TGTGCCAGCTCACCATGGCCTCGGACAGAATTGAACACCGGGGAGCTGTTTTTT

size: NA
D: NA
J: TRBJ1-4
V: TRBV30
CDR3: CAYATTATNEKLFF
DNA: TGTGCCTACGCAACGACAGCAACTAATGAAAAACTGTTTTTT

size: NA
D: TRBD2
J: TRBJ2-1
V: TRBV14
CDR3: CASSHKISGSVEQFF
DNA: TGTGCCAGCAGCCATAAAATTAGCGGGAGTGTTGAGCAGTTCTTC

size: NA
D: TRBD2
J: TRBJ2-7
V: TRBV6-5
CDR3: CASSSAAGGLYEQYF
DNA: TGTGCCAGCAGTTCCGCTGCGGGAGGCCTCTACGAGCAGTACTTC

size: NA
D: TRBD1
J: TRBJ1-5
V: TRBV5-1
CDR3: CASSPGGNNQPQHF
DNA: TGCGCCAGCAGCCCAGGGGGCAACAATCAGCCCCAGCATTTT

size: once
D: TRBD1
J: TRBJ1-2
V: TRBV6-5
CDR3: CASSSMTGGTYGYTF
DNA: TGTGCCAGCAGTTCGATGACAGGGGGCACGTATGGCTACACCTTC

size: NA
D: NA
J: TRBJ1-5
V: TRBV3-1/TRBV3-2
CDR3: CASSQGGGNNQPQHF
DNA: TGTGCCAGCAGCCAAGGTGGGGGGAACAATCAGCCCCAGCATTTT

size: many
D: TRBD1
J: TRBJ2-7
V: TRBV4-2
CDR3: CASSQPRGTGHEQYF
DNA: TGTGCCAGCAGCCAGCCCCGGGGGACAGGGCACGAGCAGTACTTC

size: NA
D: NA
J: TRBJ2-3
V: TRBV11-2
CDR3: CASSRPSTDTQYF
DNA: TGTGCCAGCAGCCGTCCGTCCACAGATACGCAGTATTTT

size: NA
D: NA
J: TRBJ1-6
V: TRBV18
CDR3: CASARTGVVDSPLHF
DNA: TGTGCCAGCGCAAGGACCGGGGTTGTCGATTCACCCCTCCACTTT

size: NA
D: TRBD1
J: TRBJ2-1
V: TRBV5-6
CDR3: CASTYPAGTGLSYNEQFF
DNA: TGTGCCAGCACCTATCCCGCCGGGACAGGGTTATCCTACAATGAGCAGTTCTTC

size: NA
D: NA
J: TRBJ2-7
V: TRBV28
CDR3: CASSSLSTAAYEQYF
DNA: TGTGCCAGCAGTTCCCTATCCACAGCGGCCTACGAGCAGTACTTC

size: NA
D: NA
J: TRBJ2-1
V: TRBV19
CDR3: CASTDSPYNEQFF
DNA: TGTGCCAGTACCGACAGTCCTTACAATGAGCAGTTCTTC

size: NA
D: TRBD2
J: TRBJ2-1
V: TRBV4-1
CDR3: CASSRATSGLANEQFF
DNA: TGCGCCAGCAGCCGAGCGACTAGCGGACTAGCAAATGAGCAGTTCTTC

size: NA
D: NA
J: TRBJ1-3
V: TRBV5-4
CDR3: CASSFRNSASGNTIYF
DNA: TGTGCCAGCAGCTTCAGGAATTCCGCCTCTGGAAACACCATATATTTT

size: NA
D: NA
J: TRBJ2-2
V: TRBV2
CDR3: CASSGLDSFGELFF
DNA: TGTGCCAGCAGTGGGCTTGACAGTTTTGGGGAGCTGTTTTTT

size: NA
D: NA
J: TRBJ1-4
V: TRBV4-2
CDR3: CASSQGTPNGRKLFF
DNA: TGTGCCAGCAGCCAAGGCACTCCCAACGGGAGAAAACTGTTTTTT